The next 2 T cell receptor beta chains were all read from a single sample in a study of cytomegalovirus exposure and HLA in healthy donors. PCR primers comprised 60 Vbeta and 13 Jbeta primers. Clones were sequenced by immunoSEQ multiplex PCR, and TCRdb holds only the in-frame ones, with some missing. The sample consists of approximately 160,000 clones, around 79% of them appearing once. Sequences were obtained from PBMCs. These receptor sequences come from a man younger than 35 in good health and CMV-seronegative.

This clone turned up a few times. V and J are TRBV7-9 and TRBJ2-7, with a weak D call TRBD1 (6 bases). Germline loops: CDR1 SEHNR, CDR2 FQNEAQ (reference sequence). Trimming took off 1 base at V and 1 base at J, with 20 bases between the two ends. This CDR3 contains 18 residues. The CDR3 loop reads CASSLDRGRRGLSYEQYF. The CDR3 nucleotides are TGTGCCAGCAGCTTAGATAGGGGCCGCAGGGGCCTGTCCTACGAGCAGTACTTC.

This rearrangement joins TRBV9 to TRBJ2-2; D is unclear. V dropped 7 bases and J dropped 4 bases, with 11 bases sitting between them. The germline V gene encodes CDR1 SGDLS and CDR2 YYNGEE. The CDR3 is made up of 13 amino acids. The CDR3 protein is CASGQVTTGELFF. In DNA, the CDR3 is TGTGCCAGCGGTCAGGTAACCACCGGGGAGCTGTTTTTT.